This T cell receptor beta chain was sequenced during a study of blood T cell repertoires in COVID-19. For the study at large: Spain, Italy and the United States supplied samples that represented acute and convalescent COVID-19. The cDNA or gDNA used as material had been derived from T cells, B-cell-depleted T cells, or PBMCs.

In the authors' workflow: Estimates of nucleated cell counts were drawn from the amplification of reference gene primers. Only in-frame clones appear in the TCRdb table, and some are missing; sequencing was by immunoSEQ multiplex PCR. V, J and clone size are taken as reported in that table, and D and trimming were inferred from the DNA itself. The repertoire includes around 140,000 clones, roughly 91% of them detected once, and 18% sits in the top ten. Between the trimmed V and J ends, which lost 0 bases and 3 bases, there was a span of 13 bases. This CDR3 contains 16 residues. Germline values: CDR1 SGHNT, CDR2 YYREEE (reference sequence).

The chain joins TRBV5-4 to TRBJ2-1; no definite D call. Sequenced sample: peripheral blood. The clonotype was recovered from a middle-aged man with active or convalescent COVID-19. This chain's CDR3 is CASSLDREVGYNEQFF. In DNA, the CDR3 is TGTGCCAGCAGCTTGGACCGAGAGGTCGGCTACAATGAGCAGTTCTTC. Using reference TRBV5-4 and TRBJ2-1 for the parts outside the CDR3, the full variable domain is ETGVTQSPTHLIKTRGQQVTLRCSSQSGHNTVSWYQQALGQGPQFIFQYYREEENGRGNFPPRFSGLQFPNYSSELNVNALELDDSALYLCASSLDREVGYNEQFFGPGTRLTVL.